Detailed here is one TCR beta chain. The sample comes from a study of T cell responses to AZD1222 COVID-19 vaccine. This CDR3 region has 19 residues. Per the germline V gene, CDR1 is SNHLY and CDR2 is FYNNEI. V shed 5 bases, J shed 9 bases, and the junction held 23 bases outside the gene matches. Data came from immunoSEQ multiplex PCR; TCRdb stores just in-frame clones and leaves some out. The sample consists of fewer than 300,000 clones, 80% to 95% of them appearing once. This sequence joins TRBV2 and TRBJ2-5; 11 positions match TRBD2. Specimen: peripheral blood, collected on day 0 of AZD1222 vaccination. The receptor's source is an adult in good health. CDR3 sequence reads: CASSHRPGLADPLSESQYF. CDR3 sequence (DNA): TGTGCCAGCAGTCATCGCCCGGGACTAGCGGACCCACTGTCTGAGTCCCAGTACTTC.